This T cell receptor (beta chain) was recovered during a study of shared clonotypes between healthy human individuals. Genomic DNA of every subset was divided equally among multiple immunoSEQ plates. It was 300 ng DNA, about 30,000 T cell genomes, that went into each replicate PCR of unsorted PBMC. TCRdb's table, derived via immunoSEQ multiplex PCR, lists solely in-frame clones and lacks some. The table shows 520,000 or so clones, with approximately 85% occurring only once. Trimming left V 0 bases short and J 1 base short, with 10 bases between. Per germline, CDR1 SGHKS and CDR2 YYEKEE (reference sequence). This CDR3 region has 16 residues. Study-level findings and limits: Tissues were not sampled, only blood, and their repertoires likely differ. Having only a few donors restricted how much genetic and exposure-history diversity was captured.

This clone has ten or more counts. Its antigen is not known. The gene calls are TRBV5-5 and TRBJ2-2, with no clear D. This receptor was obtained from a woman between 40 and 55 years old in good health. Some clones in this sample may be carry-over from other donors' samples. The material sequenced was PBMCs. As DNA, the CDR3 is TGTGCCAGCAGCTTGGGGCCCCGGGTGAACACCGGGGAGCTGTTTTTT. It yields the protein CASSLGPRVNTGELFF.